The sequence of this T cell receptor beta chain was determined in a study of blood T cell repertoires in COVID-19. At the level of the study: COVID-19 samples from acute and convalescent phases originated in the United States, Italy and Spain. Nucleic acid was either cDNA or gDNA, and it came from T cells, B-cell-depleted T cells, or PBMCs.

V shed 6 bases and J 4 bases; nucleotides not matched to a gene: 4. Germline V gene data show CDR1 as MNHNY and CDR2 as SVGAGI (reference sequence). The CDR3 runs 13 residues. Authors' analysis steps: Estimation of nucleated cell counts was performed using reference gene primer amplification. Sequencing used immunoSEQ multiplex PCR; TCRdb keeps in-frame clones, though not all of them. D and trimming come from the DNA, and the V and J calls and clone size come from that table. The profile shows 310,000 or so clones, about 87% of them singletons. The clonotype comes from a man aged 70-80 years with acute or convalescent COVID-19. V and J are TRBV6-6 and TRBJ1-2; TRBD1 aligns across 8 bases. Input material: peripheral blood. CDR3 nucleotide sequence: TGTGCCAGCAGACCGGGACAGGTCTATGGCTACACCTTC. This encodes CASRPGQVYGYTF.